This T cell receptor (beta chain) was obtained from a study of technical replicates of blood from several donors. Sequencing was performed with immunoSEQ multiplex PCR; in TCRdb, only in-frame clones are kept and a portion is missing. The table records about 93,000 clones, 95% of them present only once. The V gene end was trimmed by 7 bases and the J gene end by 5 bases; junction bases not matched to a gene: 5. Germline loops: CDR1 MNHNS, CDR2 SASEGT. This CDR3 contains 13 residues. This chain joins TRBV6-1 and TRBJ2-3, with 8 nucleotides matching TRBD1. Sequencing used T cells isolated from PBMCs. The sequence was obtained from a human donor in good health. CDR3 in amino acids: CASKDREKDTQYF. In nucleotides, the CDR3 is TGTGCCAGCAAGGACAGGGAAAAAGATACGCAGTATTTT.